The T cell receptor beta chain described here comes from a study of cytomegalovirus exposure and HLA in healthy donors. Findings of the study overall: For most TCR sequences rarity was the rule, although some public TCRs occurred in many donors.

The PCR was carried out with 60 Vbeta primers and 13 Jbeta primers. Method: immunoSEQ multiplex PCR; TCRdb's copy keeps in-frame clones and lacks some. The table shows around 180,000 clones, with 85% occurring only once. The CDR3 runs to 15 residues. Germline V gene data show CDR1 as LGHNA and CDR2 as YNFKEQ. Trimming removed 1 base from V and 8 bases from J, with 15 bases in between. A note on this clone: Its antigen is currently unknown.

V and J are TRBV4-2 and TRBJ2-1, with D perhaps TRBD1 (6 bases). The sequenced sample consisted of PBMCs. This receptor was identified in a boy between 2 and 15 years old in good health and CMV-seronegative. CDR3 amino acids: CASSQGLGAGDEQFF. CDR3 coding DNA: TGTGCCAGCAGCCAAGGCTTGGGGGCCGGCGATGAGCAGTTCTTC.